This entry lists 27 T cell receptor beta chains sequenced from one sample in a study of shared clonotypes between healthy human individuals (dated by TCRdb to 2019 to 2021). The library was built by means of the immunoSEQ multiplex PCR assay. TCRdb's version of the immuneACCESS table is confined to in-frame rearrangements and falls short of the full clone set. An unresolved V gene accounts for under half of the shortfall where checked; the remainder is of unknown origin. For this sample the table gives roughly 2,000,000 clones, of which approximately 92% were detected only once. Jointly, the top ten make up over 1.5% of the sample. CD8 naive samples were obtained by positive selection for CCR7 among CD45RO-negative cells, yielding a CD45RA+CCR7+ population from which TemRA cells were excluded. Sequencing was performed on naive CD8+ T cells from PBMCs. Taken with the paper, the label for cell subset or site translates to: CD45RA+CCR7+. The receptors derive from a man in his late teens or twenties in good health. Some clones in this sample may be carry-over from other donors' samples.

The V and J genes are TRBV27 and TRBJ2-3, with D maybe TRBD2 (5 bases). The CDR3 has 16 residues. Trimming took off 2 bases at V and 0 bases at J, with 12 bases between the two ends. The V gene's germline CDR1 is MNHEY and CDR2 SMNVEV (reference sequence). The CDR3 reads CASSLIRGTSTDTQYF. The CDR3 DNA is TGTGCCAGCAGTTTAATACGGGGTACTAGCACAGATACGCAGTATTTT.

The chain has TRBV7-8 and TRBJ2-5; the D is unclear. CDR1 and CDR2 from the germline V gene are SGHVS and FQNEAQ. Trimming removed 1 base at V and 7 bases at J, with 10 bases between. This CDR3 region has 13 residues. The CDR3 protein is CASSLEVYGTQYF. CDR3 bases: TGTGCCAGCAGCTTAGAGGTGTACGGGACCCAGTACTTC.

The rearrangement uses TRBV5-4 and TRBJ2-4, with D possibly TRBD1 on 5 matching bases. The V end lost 1 base, the J end lost 7 bases, and 12 bases lay between the germline ends. Looked up from germline, CDR1 is SGHNT and CDR2 is YYREEE (reference sequence). The CDR3 spans 14 residues. The DNA of the CDR3 is TGTGCCAGCAGCTTGAGGGGTAGTTATAACATTCAGTACTTC. This translates into CASSLRGSYNIQYF.

The chain has TRBV28 and TRBJ1-1; no clear D. V shed 2 bases and J shed 0 bases, with 7 bases lying between them. Germline V gives CDR1 MDHEN, CDR2 SYDVKM. The CDR3 has 14 residues. The CDR3, as DNA: TGTGCCAGCAGTTTAAGGGTTCTGAACACTGAAGCTTTCTTT. Residues: CASSLRVLNTEAFF.

This clone was counted a single time. The chain employs TRBV27 and TRBJ2-6; possible D gene TRBD2, 5 bases. V gave up 2 bases and J gave up 1 base, with 9 bases separating them. From germline, CDR1 is MNHEY and CDR2 SMNVEV (reference sequence). The CDR3 covers 16 residues. The CDR3 region is CASSLLDSSGANVLTF. CDR3 sequence (DNA): TGTGCCAGCAGTTTACTGGACTCTTCTGGGGCCAACGTCCTGACTTTC.

The table lists this clone with a count of one. The chain couples TRBV7-9 to TRBJ1-2; weak D call: TRBD1 (6 bases). Trimming pared 0 bases from V and 5 bases from J, leaving 19 bases between. The CDR3 contains 17 residues. Germline lookup yields CDR1 SEHNR and CDR2 FQNEAQ (reference sequence). CDR3 sequence: CASSLAHPRTELYGYTF. The CDR3 nucleotides read TGTGCCAGCAGCTTAGCGCATCCAAGGACAGAGCTTTATGGCTACACCTTC.

As concerns this clone: Other nucleotide sequences in the sample specify the same CDR3. V gene TRBV19 combines with J gene TRBJ2-7, with a tentative D call TRBD1 (5 bases). The germline V gene encodes CDR1 LNHDA and CDR2 SQIVND (reference sequence). Trimming pared 3 bases from V and 2 bases from J, leaving 8 bases between. This CDR3 contains 13 residues. The CDR3 here is CASSIQGTYEQYF. CDR3 nucleotide sequence: TGTGCCAGTAGTATCCAGGGCACCTACGAGCAGTACTTC.

Concerning this clone: The same CDR3 is also encoded by other DNA sequences in this sample. This sequence joins TRBV20-1 and TRBJ2-7; D remains ambiguous. CDR3 length: 11 amino acids. CDR1 is DFQATT, CDR2 SNEGSKA, per germline (reference sequence). V lost 0 bases to trimming and J lost 2 bases, with 2 bases between them. The CDR3 coding sequence is TGCAGTGCTAGAGATGCCTACGAGCAGTACTTC. Protein: CSARDAYEQYF.

The CDR3: CASSELLAASRKYF. In DNA form, the CDR3 reads TGTGCCAGCAGTGAGTTGCTAGCGGCCAGCAGAAAGTATTTT. The genes are TRBV6-4 and TRBJ2-3, with 7 bases identical to TRBD2. The CDR3 sequence is 14 residues long. Germline CDR1 MRHNA, CDR2 SNTAGT. The trim removed 3 bases at V and 13 bases at J, leaving 13 bases unmatched.

The chain carries TRBV27 and TRBJ2-7; D not certain. Germline V gene lookup returns CDR1 MNHEY and CDR2 SMNVEV (reference sequence). Trimming took 0 bases from V and 3 from J, leaving 12 bases between them. The CDR3 runs 15 residues. The CDR3 sequence: CASSLSGLPGYEQYF. The CDR3 nucleotides read TGTGCCAGCAGTTTATCCGGGCTGCCGGGCTACGAGCAGTACTTC.

The gene calls are TRBV6-1 and TRBJ2-7; 7 nucleotides agree with TRBD1. V was pared by 6 bases and J by 0 bases, with 5 bases of the junction left unmatched. CDR3 length: 14 amino acids. CDR1 is MNHNS, CDR2 SASEGT, per germline. CDR3 in amino acids: CASRSRGRSYEQYF. The CDR3 DNA reads TGTGCCAGCAGATCAAGGGGGCGCTCCTACGAGCAGTACTTC.

J is TRBJ2-1 and V is TRBV29-1, with TRBD1 identical over 10 bases. CDR3 length: 14 amino acids. CDR1 is SQVTM, CDR2 ANQGSEA, per germline. The J segment lost 6 bases and the V segment lost 6 bases, leaving 8 bases of the junction unmatched. The CDR3 sequence is CSVTLGQGTNEQFF. The DNA of the CDR3 is TGCAGCGTCACACTGGGACAGGGGACCAATGAGCAGTTCTTC.

The chain uses TRBV5-6 and TRBJ1-2; tentative D call: TRBD1 (5 bases). The CDR3 is 12 residues long. Germline V gene lookup returns CDR1 SGHDT and CDR2 YYEEEE. The V end lost 3 bases, the J end lost 5 bases, and 8 bases lay between the germline ends. CDR3 sequence (DNA): TGTGCCAGCAGCTCACAGGAATATGGCTACACCTTC. This codes for CASSSQEYGYTF.

The chain employs TRBV4-3 and TRBJ1-1; D is undetermined. The germline V gene encodes CDR1 LGHNA and CDR2 YSLEER. The CDR3 extends over 12 amino acids. Between the trimmed V and J ends, which lost 3 bases and 1 base, there was a span of 3 bases. CDR3 nucleotide sequence: TGCGCCAGCAGCCACACGAACACTGAAGCTTTCTTT. This codes for CASSHTNTEAFF.

CDR3 bases: TGTGCCAGCAGCGAACGGGACAGGCGATCCGATACGCAGTATTTT. This translates into CASSERDRRSDTQYF. The V and J genes are TRBV13 and TRBJ2-3, with 8 bases matching TRBD1. With 5 bases clipped from V and 6 bases from J, the junction kept 10 bases outside the gene matches. This CDR3 has 15 residues. The germline V gene has CDR1 PRHDT and CDR2 FYEKMQ (reference sequence).

This clone was recorded once. The chain's CDR3 is CASNVDRGPFTEAFF. CDR3 nucleotides: TGCGCCAGCAATGTGGACAGGGGGCCTTTCACTGAAGCTTTCTTT. The chain employs TRBV5-1 and TRBJ1-1; 11 positions match TRBD1. Germline assignment: CDR1 SGHRS and CDR2 YFSETQ. CDR3 length equals 15 residues. The J segment lost 4 bases and the V segment lost 6 bases, leaving 8 bases of the junction unmatched.

The chain uses TRBV11-2 and TRBJ1-2, with D hard to call. CDR1 and CDR2 (germline): SGHAT, FQNNGV. V was clipped by 1 base and J by 4 bases, with 22 bases between them. This CDR3 is built from 18 residues. The chain's CDR3 is CASSLGAIGEGTAYGYTF. The CDR3 DNA follows: TGTGCCAGCAGCTTAGGGGCAATTGGGGAGGGCACCGCCTATGGCTACACCTTC.

The chain joins TRBV13 to TRBJ2-1; 10 bases are shared with TRBD2. V trimming: 4 bases; J trimming: 4 bases; junction bases outside the gene matches: 1. In germline, CDR1 is PRHDT, CDR2 FYEKMQ (reference sequence). The CDR3 contains 14 residues. This chain's CDR3 is CASSSTSGYNEQFF. The CDR3 DNA reads TGTGCCAGCAGCTCGACTAGCGGGTACAATGAGCAGTTCTTC.

The chain is built from TRBV28 and TRBJ1-1; 7 bases agree with TRBD1. CDR3 length: 12 amino acids. Germline lookup yields CDR1 MDHEN and CDR2 SYDVKM. The J segment lost 4 bases and the V segment lost 7 bases, leaving 3 bases of the junction unmatched. DNA of the CDR3: TGTGCCAGCACCTACAGGGGCACTGAAGCTTTCTTT. Protein: CASTYRGTEAFF.

This chain uses TRBV28 with TRBJ2-7, with D unresolved. Germline CDR1 MDHEN, CDR2 SYDVKM. V dropped 5 bases and J dropped 0 bases, with 8 bases sitting between them. The CDR3 consists of 13 residues. Here the CDR3 reads CASSAETSYEQYF. The CDR3 bases are TGTGCCAGCAGTGCCGAGACCTCCTACGAGCAGTACTTC.

V is TRBV27 and J is TRBJ2-7; TRBD2 matches at 13 bases. The germline V gene has CDR1 MNHEY and CDR2 SMNVEV (reference sequence). The CDR3 extends over 19 amino acids. V lost 5 bases, J lost 2 bases, and 15 bases stayed unmatched. The chain's CDR3 is CASSKILAGGPVYPYEQYF. DNA for the CDR3: TGTGCCAGCAGTAAAATACTAGCGGGAGGGCCAGTATACCCCTACGAGCAGTACTTC.

The genes are TRBV11-3 and TRBJ2-3; 10 bases are a match to TRBD1. The junction had 3 bases not matched to a gene; V was cut back by 5 bases and J by 1 base. The CDR3 extends over 15 amino acids. The germline gives CDR1 SGHNT, CDR2 YENEEA. The CDR3, as DNA: TGTGCCAGCAGCCGGGGGACAGGGGGCACAGATACGCAGTATTTT. It codes for CASSRGTGGTDTQYF.

V and J are TRBV6-5 and TRBJ1-1; D not resolved. CDR1 is MNHEY and CDR2 is SVGAGI in the germline V gene. The CDR3 is made up of 13 amino acids. With 2 bases removed from V and 7 bases from J, the gap between germline ends came to 11 bases. The CDR3 region has the DNA TGTGCCAGCAGTTACAGTGAGAGTCTTGAAGCTTTCTTT. Its protein product is CASSYSESLEAFF.

As DNA, the CDR3 is TGTGCCAGCAGTCGTGCCAGCGGGATATCCTACAATGAGCAGTTCTTC. It specifies CASSRASGISYNEQFF. The rearrangement links TRBV7-9 to TRBJ2-1, with 7 nucleotides matching TRBD2. The CDR3 contains 16 residues. Trimming took 6 bases from V and 1 from J; bases not matched to a gene: 9. Germline CDR1 SEHNR, CDR2 FQNEAQ (reference sequence).

This clone was observed a single time. This chain uses TRBV5-1 with TRBJ2-3, with D perhaps matching TRBD1 (6 bases). CDR3 length: 17 residues. Germline assignment: CDR1 SGHRS and CDR2 YFSETQ. Trimming took 4 bases from V and 2 from J, leaving 20 bases between them. In nucleotides, the CDR3 is TGCGCCAGCAGCACGGACAGCCCATACTTAACCACAGATACGCAGTATTTT. This encodes CASSTDSPYLTTDTQYF.

The chain recombines TRBV12-5 with TRBJ1-3; TRBD1 aligns across 9 bases. This CDR3 spans 15 amino acids. Germline V lookup: CDR1 LGHNT, CDR2 FRNRAP. J was trimmed by 4 bases and V by 2 bases; bases with no gene match: 3. This CDR3 is CASGLPGTGGNTIYF. The CDR3 nucleotides are TGTGCTAGTGGTTTGCCCGGGACAGGGGGAAACACCATATATTTT.

The chain joins TRBV7-6 to TRBJ1-5; D uncertain. This CDR3 region has 12 residues. The V and J ends lost 3 bases and 3 bases respectively, with 3 bases between them. The germline CDR1 and CDR2 sequences are SGHVS and FNYEAQ. CDR3 sequence (DNA): TGTGCCAGCAGCTTGTACAATCAGCCCCAGCATTTT. This translates into CASSLYNQPQHF.